This TCR beta chain was documented in a study of identifying expanded T cells in peripheral blood. Findings and limits, study-wide: Clone count variance between two-week samples rose with total template count. Over two and four weeks, about 15 and 18 clones changed, versus roughly 1.2 between replicates.

No infections or other immune events were documented during collection. Germline values: CDR1 GTSNPN, CDR2 SVGIG (reference sequence). The CDR3 covers 16 residues. V was pared by 2 bases and J by 9 bases, with 12 bases of the junction left unmatched. The data were produced by immunoSEQ multiplex PCR, yet TCRdb's version contains in-frame clones alone and is incomplete. Seen here are approximately 130,000 clones, around 88% observed once, and the top ten hold 8% to 9%. Regarding this clone: Its specificity is not known.

The sequence was obtained from a person aged 18 to 75 in good health. J is TRBJ2-1 and V is TRBV30; TRBD2 agrees at 11 bases. The sequencing sample was made of blood. The CDR3 is CAWSQGSSGGAPEQFF. As DNA, the CDR3 is TGTGCCTGGAGTCAGGGTAGTAGCGGGGGGGCCCCTGAGCAGTTCTTC. The variable domain in full, completed from reference TRBV30 and TRBJ2-1, reads SQTIHQWPATLVQPVGSPLSLECTVEGTSNPNLYWYRQAAGRGLQLLFYSVGIGQISSEVPQNLSASRPQDRQFILSSKKLLLSDSGFYLCAWSQGSSGGAPEQFFGPGTRLTVL.